These 10 T cell receptor beta chains were sequenced from one sample in a study of blood T cells in healthy people across ages. A second PCR, run for about 6 to 12 cycles, used a sample-barcoded 5' primer plus a J-beta primer mix. TCRdb ran MiXCR on the 5' RACE reads and lists one entry per CDR3 protein. The table lists 1.5 million to 2 million distinct CDR3 sequences, roughly 49% of them singletons. Sequencing was done on a sample of blood. Receptors were obtained from a woman in her forties in good health.

This clonotype was observed a few times. The chain combines TRBV6-2 or TRBV6-3 with TRBJ2-7; TRBD1 agrees at 8 bases. Germline CDR1 is MNHEY and CDR2 is SVGEGT. J was trimmed by 3 bases and V by 2 bases; bases with no gene match: 12. The CDR3 has 17 amino acids. In DNA, the CDR3 is TGTGCCAGCAGTTACGGGCGCGACAGGGGAGTAGACTACGAGCAGTACTTC. This gives the protein CASSYGRDRGVDYEQYF.

The CDR3 coding sequence is TGTGCCACCAGTGATTCTCCTAAGACAGGGGGGAGCTACAATGAGCAGTTCTTC. Translating gives CATSDSPKTGGSYNEQFF. This chain connects TRBV24-1 to TRBJ2-1; TRBD1 matches at 9 bases. After removal of 2 bases from V and 3 bases from J, the junction contained 10 bases not matched to a gene. In germline, CDR1 is KGHDR, CDR2 SFDVKD. This CDR3 contains 18 residues.

The chain recombines TRBV10-3 with TRBJ2-5, with D unclear. The CDR3 runs to 13 residues. Trimming pared 6 bases from V and 3 bases from J, leaving 11 bases between. Per the germline V gene, CDR1 is ENHRY and CDR2 is SYGVKD. This CDR3 is CAIRGFGEETQYF. The CDR3 DNA reads TGTGCCATCAGGGGGTTTGGGGAAGAGACCCAGTACTTC.

This clonotype was seen repeatedly, ten times or more. This chain uses TRBV5-1 with TRBJ2-1; a weak D match, TRBD1 (5 bases). There are 13 residues in the CDR3. V lost 5 bases to trimming and J lost 8 bases, with 14 bases between them. The germline V gene encodes CDR1 SGHRS and CDR2 YFSETQ. CDR3 loop: CASREKVGDEQFF. In DNA, the CDR3 is TGCGCCAGCAGAGAGAAGGTAGGGGATGAGCAGTTCTTC.

V is TRBV6-2 or TRBV6-3 and J is TRBJ2-3; the match to TRBD1 covers 7 bases. Germline V gene data show CDR1 as MNHEY and CDR2 as SVGEGT. CDR3 length equals 16 residues. The V segment lost 4 bases and the J segment 0 bases; nucleotides outside the gene matches: 7. The CDR3 DNA is TGTGCCAGCAGTTCAGACAGGGCTACTAGCACAGATACGCAGTATTTT. Amino acid sequence: CASSSDRATSTDTQYF.

This sequence joins TRBV29-1 and TRBJ2-1, with D unresolved. This CDR3 is 16 amino acids long. Deletions cut 1 base from V and 0 bases from J, with 13 bases between. The germline gives CDR1 SQVTM, CDR2 ANQGSEA. The CDR3 DNA is TGCAGCGTTGAAGCTACCTCATGGGGCTCCTACAATGAGCAGTTCTTC. Translated, it gives CSVEATSWGSYNEQFF.

This chain connects TRBV20-1 to TRBJ2-2; D is perhaps TRBD2 (6 bases). This CDR3 contains 14 residues. The germline gives CDR1 DFQATT, CDR2 SNEGSKA (reference sequence). The ends were cut back, 5 bases at V and 4 bases at J, with 14 bases in the middle. Here the CDR3 DNA reads TGCAGTGCTCCTCGGGGGTTCGGCACCGGGGAGCTGTTTTTT. Protein sequence: CSAPRGFGTGELFF.

The chain combines TRBV4-2 with TRBJ1-4; no clear D. This CDR3 is built from 12 residues. V was shortened by 1 base and J by 13 bases, with 10 bases between the two germline ends. Germline loops: CDR1 LGHNA, CDR2 YNFKEQ. The CDR3 DNA follows: TGTGCCAGCAGCCAAGTATCAAGGCGACTGTTTTTT. This codes for CASSQVSRRLFF.

The genes are TRBV2 and TRBJ2-7; D gene ambiguous. CDR3 length equals 13 residues. V was cut by 4 bases and J by 4 bases, with 11 bases left in between. Per the germline V gene, CDR1 is SNHLY and CDR2 is FYNNEI. CDR3 sequence: CASSGRVLYEQYF. The CDR3 nucleotides read TGTGCCAGCAGTGGGCGCGTATTGTACGAGCAGTACTTC.

The chain recombines TRBV27 with TRBJ2-5, with 13 bases identical to TRBD2. Germline V CDR1 and CDR2: MNHEY, SMNVEV (reference sequence). CDR3 length equals 16 residues. J lost 1 base, V lost 4 bases, and 3 bases had no gene match. The CDR3 sequence is CASSSLAGGPQETQYF. The CDR3 DNA reads TGTGCCAGCAGTTCACTAGCGGGGGGGCCCCAAGAGACCCAGTACTTC.